This T cell receptor beta chain was found in a study of OX40 agonist ivuxolimab in advanced cancers. CDR1 and CDR2 (germline): SGHTA, FQGNSA. CDR3 length equals 16 residues. With 2 bases clipped from V and 6 bases from J, the junction kept 8 bases outside the gene matches. Assay used: immunoSEQ multiplex PCR; TCRdb lists only in-frame clones, some missing. The sample shows under 150,000 clones, 85% to 95% of them seen only once. The gene calls are TRBV7-2 and TRBJ2-1, with TRBD1 matching over 9 bases. The TCR originated in an adult with an advanced solid tumor such as melanoma, head and neck, liver or kidney cancer. This specimen was CD4+ or CD8+ T cells sorted from blood, taken in a trial of the OX40 agonist ivuxolimab. The CDR3 is CASSLTGQGLGNEQFF. Written as DNA, the CDR3 is TGTGCCAGCAGCTTAACGGGACAGGGTTTGGGCAATGAGCAGTTCTTC.